These 32 T cell receptor beta chains came from one sample sequenced in a study of blood T cell repertoires in COVID-19. The repertoire was sequenced with immunoSEQ multiplex PCR; TCRdb's copy has only in-frame clones and lacks some. In the table there are approximately 230,000 clones, approximately 83% of which are singletons. The sample was peripheral blood. Every receptor here comes from an elderly man with acute or convalescent COVID-19.

J is TRBJ2-7 and V is TRBV24-1, with D perhaps matching TRBD1 (6 bases). The CDR3 loop spans 14 amino acids. Germline V gene data show CDR1 as KGHDR and CDR2 as SFDVKD. Trimming removed 8 bases at V and 1 base at J, with 14 bases between. CDR3 region: CATTTGTQSYEQYF. The CDR3 DNA reads TGTGCCACCACTACCGGGACACAATCCTACGAGCAGTACTTC.

The genes are TRBV27 and TRBJ1-2, with 9 bases lining up with TRBD1. Trimming at V came to 6 bases and at J to 3 bases, leaving 8 bases not matched to a gene. Germline CDR1 is MNHEY and CDR2 is SMNVEV (reference sequence). This CDR3 is built from 15 residues. CDR3 in DNA: TGTGCCAGCAGCCCAACAGGGGGCTTGGACTATGGCTACACCTTC. As protein: CASSPTGGLDYGYTF.

V is TRBV10-3 and J is TRBJ2-1; 8 bases match TRBD2. The V gene's germline CDR1 is ENHRY and CDR2 SYGVKD. The length of the CDR3 is 16 residues. Losses at the gene ends were 2 bases for V and 0 bases for J; bases not matched to a gene: 3. The CDR3 loop reads CAISEPSGLSYNEQFF. In nucleotides, the CDR3 is TGTGCCATCAGTGAGCCTAGCGGGCTCTCCTACAATGAGCAGTTCTTC.

V is TRBV2 and J is TRBJ2-2, with 7 nucleotides matching TRBD2. Germline CDR1 SNHLY, CDR2 FYNNEI. The CDR3 runs to 13 residues. The V segment lost 8 bases and the J segment 5 bases; nucleotides outside the gene matches: 5. Here the CDR3 reads CASGLVGTGELFF. As DNA, the CDR3 is TGTGCCAGCGGACTAGTAGGGACCGGGGAGCTGTTTTTT.

This chain connects TRBV3-1 (or the pseudogene TRBV3-2) to TRBJ1-2; TRBD1 matches at 10 bases. Losses at the gene ends were 4 bases for V and 8 bases for J; bases not matched to a gene: 4. CDR1 is LGHDT, CDR2 YNNKEL, per germline (reference sequence). The CDR3 runs to 13 residues. CDR3 sequence reads: CASSLDRGQGYTF. CDR3 sequence (DNA): TGTGCCAGCAGCCTCGACAGGGGGCAGGGCTACACCTTC.

The chain joins TRBV12-2 to TRBJ2-2; TRBD2 is the table's D call and was not checked against the DNA. TRBV12-2 is a listed pseudogene. The CDR3 length is 23 residues. The CDR3 DNA reads TGTGCAAGTCGCTTAGAAGGGGGGATCGGGACTAGCGGGAGATGGACGAACACCGGGGAGCTGTTTTTT. Protein sequence: CASRLEGGIGTSGRWTNTGELFF.

In its sample, this clone was seen many times. The chain has TRBV19 and TRBJ2-3, with TRBD1 identical over 9 bases. J was trimmed by 1 base and V by 4 bases; bases with no gene match: 0. Germline-derived CDR1 and CDR2 are LNHDA and SQIVND (reference sequence). The CDR3 sequence is 14 residues long. CDR3 nucleotide sequence: TGTGCCAGTAGTAGGACAGGGGGCACAGATACGCAGTATTTT. Translated: CASSRTGGTDTQYF.

The chain couples TRBV24-1 to TRBJ2-1; 7 bases agree with TRBD1. The CDR3 runs 15 residues. From germline, CDR1 is KGHDR and CDR2 SFDVKD. V lost 4 bases, J lost 8 bases, and 10 bases stayed unmatched. CDR3: CATSDGTVRGYEQFF. The CDR3 DNA sequence: TGTGCCACCAGTGACGGGACAGTGAGGGGATATGAGCAGTTCTTC.

This chain connects TRBV27 to TRBJ1-5; no reliable D call. Germline CDR1 and CDR2: MNHEY and SMNVEV (reference sequence). The V and J ends lost 4 bases and 4 bases respectively, with 14 bases between them. The CDR3 is 15 amino acids. The CDR3 DNA is TGTGCCAGCAGTTGGAGAGCGGGAGGGAATCAGCCCCAGCATTTT. Its protein is CASSWRAGGNQPQHF.

CDR3 bases: TGTGCCAGCAGCTTCCAGGGTACGTCCTCTGAAAAACTGTTTTTT. Protein sequence: CASSFQGTSSEKLFF. This rearrangement joins TRBV5-5 to TRBJ1-4, with D maybe TRBD1 (5 bases). Trimming cost V 2 bases and J 7 bases, with 15 bases left between them. CDR1 and CDR2 (germline): SGHKS, YYEKEE (reference sequence). CDR3 size: 15 residues.

The chain joins TRBV7-2 to TRBJ2-7, with 7 nucleotides matching TRBD1. The length of the CDR3 is 15 residues. In germline, CDR1 is SGHTA, CDR2 FQGNSA. Trimming at V came to 2 bases and at J to 3 bases, leaving 7 bases not matched to a gene. The CDR3 coding sequence is TGTGCCAGCAGCTTAACACAGGGGTGGAACTACGAGCAGTACTTC. It codes for CASSLTQGWNYEQYF. The variable domain in full, completed from reference TRBV7-2 and TRBJ2-7, reads GAGVSQSPSNKVTEKGKDVELRCDPISGHTALYWYRQSLGQGLEFLIYFQGNSAPDKSGLPSDRFSAERTGGSVSTLTIQRTQQEDSAVYLCASSLTQGWNYEQYFGPGTRLTVT.

The chain combines TRBV9 with TRBJ1-6, with D maybe TRBD1 (6 bases). Trimming took 2 bases from V and 10 from J, leaving 13 bases between them. Looked up from germline, CDR1 is SGDLS and CDR2 is YYNGEE. The CDR3 is 14 amino acids. CDR3 DNA sequence: TGTGCCAGCAGCGTCGGTCCAGGGGAATCACCCCTCCACTTT. Its protein product is CASSVGPGESPLHF. The full variable domain, with the rest looked up from reference TRBV9 and TRBJ1-6, is DSGVTQTPKHLITATGQRVTLRCSPRSGDLSVYWYQQSLDQGLQFLIQYYNGEERAKGNILERFSAQQFPDLHSELNLSSLELGDSALYFCASSVGPGESPLHFGNGTRLTVT.

J is TRBJ2-7 and V is TRBV5-1, with 8 positions matching TRBD1. V lost 0 bases and J lost 4; bases outside the gene matches: 6. The CDR3 consists of 15 residues. Looked up from germline, CDR1 is SGHRS and CDR2 is YFSETQ. This CDR3 is CASSLAGTGLYEQYF. In DNA form, the CDR3 reads TGCGCCAGCAGCTTGGCCGGGACAGGCTTATACGAGCAGTACTTC.

This clone came up once. This rearrangement joins TRBV7-7 to TRBJ1-2; 10 nucleotides agree with TRBD1. This CDR3 is 16 amino acids long. V lost 4 bases and J lost 8; bases outside the gene matches: 13. CDR1 and CDR2 from the germline V gene are SSHAT and FNYEAQ (reference sequence). The DNA of the CDR3 is TGTGCCAGCAGCTCGTCCGAGGACAGGGGGGCTAAGGGCTACACCTTC. Its translation: CASSSSEDRGAKGYTF.

This CDR3 reads CASRMTFSYEQYF. The CDR3 nucleotides read TGTGCCAGCAGGATGACATTCTCCTACGAGCAGTACTTC. The rearrangement links TRBV2 to TRBJ2-7, with no clear D. This CDR3 region has 13 residues. Germline V CDR1 and CDR2: SNHLY, FYNNEI. V lost 6 bases and J lost 0, with 9 bases in between.

The sample holds one count of this clone. The chain is built from TRBV6-6 and TRBJ2-7, with a tentative D call TRBD1 (7 bases). Trimming cost V 6 bases and J 3 bases, with 15 bases left between them. Germline-derived CDR1 and CDR2 are MNHNY and SVGAGI (reference sequence). The CDR3 is made up of 14 amino acids. In nucleotides, the CDR3 is TGTGCCAGCAGGACGCAGGGGGGAGGCTACGAGCAGTACTTC. It translates to CASRTQGGGYEQYF.

The chain combines TRBV7-3 with TRBJ2-5, with TRBD2 as a possible D gene (6 bases). The CDR3 has 15 amino acids. From germline, CDR1 is SGHTA and CDR2 FQGTGA. V was pared by 4 bases and J by 5 bases, with 17 bases between. CDR3 amino acids: CASSSPNEGRETQYF. The CDR3 DNA follows: TGTGCCAGCAGCTCGCCGAACGAGGGGAGGGAGACCCAGTACTTC.

Points on this clone: The same CDR3 also results from other DNA sequences found in this sample. V gene TRBV30 combines with J gene TRBJ1-5; maybe TRBD1 (5 bases). Trimming took off 5 bases at V and 2 bases at J, with 10 bases between the two ends. The CDR3 is 13 residues long. Germline loops: CDR1 GTSNPN, CDR2 SVGIG (reference sequence). The CDR3 is CAWSGGGNQPQHF. The CDR3 DNA reads TGTGCCTGGTCGGGAGGGGGCAATCAGCCCCAGCATTTT.

This sequence joins TRBV4-1 and TRBJ1-4; 9 nucleotides agree with TRBD1. This CDR3 region has 14 residues. Looked up from germline, CDR1 is MGHRA and CDR2 is YSYEKL. The V and J ends lost 1 base and 10 bases, in that order; junction bases with no gene match: 4. The CDR3 loop is CASSQGTGEGKLFF. The CDR3 DNA reads as TGCGCCAGCAGCCAAGGGACAGGGGAGGGAAAACTGTTTTTT.

This chain links TRBV19 with TRBJ1-6, with D uncertain. The CDR3 totals 14 residues. The V end lost 1 base, the J end lost 4 bases, and 5 bases lay between the germline ends. In germline, CDR1 is LNHDA, CDR2 SQIVND (reference sequence). CDR3 DNA sequence: TGTGCCAGTAGTATAGCCCGGTATAATTCACCCCTCCACTTT. Translated, it gives CASSIARYNSPLHF.

This rearrangement joins TRBV2 to TRBJ1-2; TRBD1 matches at 12 bases. The trim removed 8 bases at V and 4 bases at J, leaving 17 bases unmatched. The CDR3 contains 18 residues. Germline V gene lookup returns CDR1 SNHLY and CDR2 FYNNEI. The CDR3 here is CASARPGVGQGATYGYTF. The DNA of the CDR3 is TGTGCCAGCGCTCGCCCAGGTGTGGGACAGGGGGCGACCTATGGCTACACCTTC.

The chain has TRBV24-1 and TRBJ2-1; 9 positions match TRBD1. The CDR3 spans 17 residues. Germline lookup yields CDR1 KGHDR and CDR2 SFDVKD. The ends lost 4 bases at V and 3 bases at J; junction bases unmatched: 9. CDR3 sequence: CATSESPGTGYYNEQFF. CDR3 DNA sequence: TGTGCCACCAGTGAGTCCCCTGGGACAGGGTACTACAATGAGCAGTTCTTC.

The chain joins TRBV12-3 or TRBV12-4 to TRBJ1-2, with D perhaps matching TRBD1 (5 bases). This CDR3 has 13 residues. Trimming stripped 5 bases from V and 8 bases from J, with 15 bases between. The CDR3 region has the DNA TGTGCCAGCAGTGCGGCCCGGGGGGGAGGCTACACCTTC. Its translation is CASSAARGGGYTF.

The rearrangement links TRBV7-9 to TRBJ2-3; 11 bases align to TRBD2. Germline V gene sequence: CDR1 SEHNR, CDR2 FQNEAQ (reference sequence). Trimming took 5 bases from V and 2 from J; bases not matched to a gene: 12. The CDR3 runs 18 residues. CDR3 residues: CASSHSGGAFYNTDTQYF. For the CDR3, the DNA is TGTGCCAGCAGCCATAGCGGGGGGGCCTTTTATAACACAGATACGCAGTATTTT.

This sequence joins TRBV27 and TRBJ1-5; no definite D call. Deletions cut 0 bases from V and 7 bases from J, with 13 bases between. This CDR3 contains 15 residues. Germline V CDR1 and CDR2: MNHEY, SMNVEV (reference sequence). For the CDR3, the DNA is TGTGCCAGCAGTTTATCCCCTAACCCCGAGCAGCCCCAGCATTTT. Its protein product is CASSLSPNPEQPQHF.

The chain is built from TRBV3-1 (or the pseudogene TRBV3-2) and TRBJ2-7; D unclear. The germline V gene encodes CDR1 LGHDT and CDR2 YNNKEL (reference sequence). CDR3 length: 14 residues. V was pared by 3 bases and J by 0 bases, with 9 bases between. The chain's CDR3 is CASSQSFLSYEQYF. CDR3 DNA: TGTGCCAGCAGCCAGTCGTTCCTCTCCTACGAGCAGTACTTC.

J is TRBJ2-7 and V is TRBV5-1, with 7 bases lining up with TRBD1. After removal of 5 bases from V and 0 bases from J, the junction contained 8 bases not matched to a gene. Germline V CDR1 and CDR2: SGHRS, YFSETQ. This CDR3 is built from 15 residues. CDR3 nucleotides: TGCGCCAGCAGGGTCATGGACAGGAGCTCCTACGAGCAGTACTTC. This gives the protein CASRVMDRSSYEQYF. The full variable domain, completed using reference TRBV5-1 and TRBJ2-7, is KAGVTQTPRYLIKTRGQQVTLSCSPISGHRSVSWYQQTPGQGLQFLFEYFSETQRNKGNFPGRFSGRQFSNSRSEMNVSTLELGDSALYLCASRVMDRSSYEQYFGPGTRLTVT.

The chain recombines TRBV7-9 with TRBJ2-7; D might be TRBD2 (6 bases). V was cut by 1 base and J by 2 bases, with 12 bases left in between. Per the germline V gene, CDR1 is SEHNR and CDR2 is FQNEAQ (reference sequence). The CDR3 totals 15 residues. The CDR3, as DNA: TGTGCCAGCAGCTTAGACGGGAGCCACACCTACGAGCAGTACTTC. This codes for CASSLDGSHTYEQYF.

The J gene is TRBJ2-7, the V gene TRBV2; 7 bases align to TRBD1. Germline-derived CDR1 and CDR2 are SNHLY and FYNNEI. The CDR3 has 15 amino acids. V dropped 6 bases and J dropped 0; count of bases not matched to a gene: 8. The CDR3 nucleotides are TGTGCCAGCAGCGCACAAGGGACAGCCTCCTACGAGCAGTACTTC. It encodes CASSAQGTASYEQYF.

The CDR3 protein is CASSLAPQHRSYEQYF. The CDR3 coding sequence is TGTGCCAGCAGCTTAGCGCCGCAGCACAGATCCTACGAGCAGTACTTC. The chain joins TRBV7-9 to TRBJ2-7; D uncertain. This CDR3 comprises 16 residues. The V end was cut by 0 bases, the J end by 1 base, with 13 bases between. CDR1 and CDR2 (germline): SEHNR, FQNEAQ (reference sequence).

V gene TRBV29-1 combines with J gene TRBJ2-7; maybe TRBD1 (6 bases). Deletions cut 6 bases from V and 1 base from J, with 10 bases between. CDR3 length equals 12 residues. The germline CDR1 and CDR2 sequences are SQVTM and ANQGSEA. The CDR3 DNA follows: TGCAGCGTCAATACAGGGTCCTACGAGCAGTACTTC. It codes for CSVNTGSYEQYF.

As DNA, the CDR3 is TGTGCCAGCAGCGCGCAGACAGGAGCTCCCTCCTATGGCTACACCTTC. This translates into CASSAQTGAPSYGYTF. V usage is TRBV9 and J usage is TRBJ1-2; a weak D match, TRBD1 (6 bases). The V end was cut by 3 bases, the J end by 4 bases, with 19 bases between. Germline V lookup: CDR1 SGDLS, CDR2 YYNGEE. The CDR3 contains 16 residues.